These 20 T cell receptor beta chains were all obtained from the same sample, sequenced in a study of cytomegalovirus exposure and HLA in healthy donors. Primers for the PCR totalled 60 Vbeta and 13 Jbeta. Only in-frame clones appear in the TCRdb table, and some are missing; sequencing was by immunoSEQ multiplex PCR. The profile covers roughly 160,000 clones, with roughly four fifths appearing a single time and about 10% taken by the ten largest. Sequenced material: PBMCs. These receptor sequences come from a man aged 50-60 years in good health and CMV-seropositive.

The chain combines TRBV19 with TRBJ1-2; possible D gene TRBD1, 5 bases. The CDR3 is 19 residues long. Trimming took off 7 bases at V and 7 bases at J, with 34 bases between the two ends. Per the germline V gene, CDR1 is LNHDA and CDR2 is SQIVND (reference sequence). CDR3 bases: TGTGCCAGTACCGATCCCATCCCGCGTCATACCGGAGGGGAAATTGGCTACACCTTC. Translated: CASTDPIPRHTGGEIGYTF.

This clone appeared a single time. This sequence joins TRBV14 and TRBJ2-1; 8 nucleotides match TRBD2. From germline, CDR1 is SGHDN and CDR2 FVKESK. The CDR3 runs 16 residues. Losses at the gene ends were 3 bases for V and 8 bases for J; bases not matched to a gene: 12. For the CDR3, the DNA is TGTGCCAGCAGCCACGGGACCCTAGCGGGTGTCGATGAGCAGTTCTTC. Protein sequence: CASSHGTLAGVDEQFF.

The chain carries TRBV6-6 and TRBJ1-5, with a possible D match to TRBD1 (5 bases). V shed 4 bases and J shed 1 base, with 14 bases lying between them. The CDR3 totals 16 residues. CDR1 is MNHNY, CDR2 SVGAGI, per germline (reference sequence). The DNA of the CDR3 is TGTGCCAGCAGTTGGTTCTTAGACAGAAGCAATCAGCCCCAGCATTTT. Amino acid sequence: CASSWFLDRSNQPQHF.

About this clone itself: One end of the junction does not line up with germline, which may come from a read error. The chain uses TRBV7-3 and TRBJ2-7; 8 bases align to TRBD2. Per germline, CDR1 SGHTA and CDR2 FQGTGA. The CDR3 is 14 amino acids. This CDR3 is CASSITGGGYEQYF. DNA for the CDR3: TGTGCCAGCAGCATAACGGGGGGGGGCTACGAGCAGTACTTC.

The gene calls are TRBV25-1 and TRBJ2-7, with 7 bases aligning to TRBD1. V trimming: 4 bases; J trimming: 1 base; junction bases outside the gene matches: 7. The length of the CDR3 is 15 residues. From germline, CDR1 is MGHDK and CDR2 SYGVNS. CDR3 coding DNA: TGTGCCAGCAGTGGAAACACAGGGGCGTCCTACGAGCAGTACTTC. Residues: CASSGNTGASYEQYF.

In this sample, this clone turned up a few times. The chain carries TRBV9 and TRBJ1-3, with D unclear. V lost 4 bases, J lost 0 bases, and 17 bases lay in between. This CDR3 spans 17 amino acids. Per the germline V gene, CDR1 is SGDLS and CDR2 is YYNGEE. CDR3 in DNA: TGTGCCAGCAGCCTCCTCCCGACTTCCAACTCTGGAAACACCATATATTTT. Its protein is CASSLLPTSNSGNTIYF.

The chain is built from TRBV2 and TRBJ2-1; 7 bases are a match to TRBD1. With 4 bases clipped from V and 4 bases from J, the junction kept 1 base outside the gene matches. CDR1 SNHLY and CDR2 FYNNEI come from the germline V gene. CDR3 length: 13 residues. CDR3 nucleotides: TGTGCCAGCAGTGTGGGACAGTACAATGAGCAGTTCTTC. Its translation is CASSVGQYNEQFF.

This clone was picked up one time. This rearrangement joins TRBV28 to TRBJ1-6; D remains ambiguous. The CDR3 is 14 amino acids. The germline CDR1 and CDR2 sequences are MDHEN and SYDVKM. V was cut by 1 base and J by 7 bases, with 8 bases left in between. CDR3 nucleotide sequence: TGTGCCAGCAGTTTATCGGGTATCAATTCACCCCTCCACTTT. Translation gives CASSLSGINSPLHF.

V is TRBV30 and J is TRBJ1-1; D gene unclear. Per the germline V gene, CDR1 is GTSNPN and CDR2 is SVGIG (reference sequence). V dropped 3 bases and J dropped 4 bases, with 9 bases sitting between them. The CDR3 extends over 12 amino acids. The CDR3 bases are TGTGCCTGGAGCCTTACGGGCACTGAAGCTTTCTTT. Its protein is CAWSLTGTEAFF.

The genes are TRBV2 and TRBJ2-1, with D possibly TRBD1 on 5 matching bases. Trimming left V 5 bases short and J 2 bases short, with 19 bases between. Germline lookup yields CDR1 SNHLY and CDR2 FYNNEI. CDR3 length: 17 residues. In DNA, the CDR3 is TGTGCCAGCAGTTCTCATTTACAGGTAGCTCCCTACAATGAGCAGTTCTTC. Amino acid sequence: CASSSHLQVAPYNEQFF. The whole variable domain, filled in from reference TRBV2 and TRBJ2-1, reads EPEVTQTPSHQVTQMGQEVILRCVPISNHLYFYWYRQILGQKVEFLVSFYNNEISEKSEIFDDQFSVERPDGSNFTLKIRSTKLEDSAMYFCASSSHLQVAPYNEQFFGPGTRLTVL.

This chain joins TRBV30 and TRBJ1-1; the D gene is possibly TRBD1 (6 bases). The CDR3 is made up of 11 amino acids. V was shortened by 4 bases and J by 7 bases, with 10 bases between the two germline ends. Per the germline V gene, CDR1 is GTSNPN and CDR2 is SVGIG (reference sequence). The CDR3 DNA follows: TGTGCCTGGATGGGGGCGGTTGAAGCTTTCTTT. It translates to CAWMGAVEAFF.

The V and J genes are TRBV28 and TRBJ2-7, with 7 bases that match TRBD2. Losses at the gene ends were 7 bases for V and 4 bases for J; bases not matched to a gene: 10. Per the germline V gene, CDR1 is MDHEN and CDR2 is SYDVKM. The CDR3 has 14 amino acids. The CDR3 sequence is CASTGEAGRYEQYF. The CDR3 region has the DNA TGTGCCAGCACCGGAGAAGCGGGAAGGTACGAGCAGTACTTC.

This clone is a singleton in its sample. The chain combines TRBV27 with TRBJ1-1; D may be TRBD1 (5 bases). V was pared by 5 bases and J by 4 bases, with 11 bases between. Germline loops: CDR1 MNHEY, CDR2 SMNVEV (reference sequence). The CDR3 has 13 amino acids. CDR3 DNA sequence: TGTGCCAGCAGTGGCAGGGTGGCCACTGAAGCTTTCTTT. Protein product: CASSGRVATEAFF.

The genes are TRBV18 and TRBJ1-1; a weak D match, TRBD1 (5 bases). V was cut by 3 bases and J by 6 bases, with 17 bases left in between. CDR3 length: 15 residues. Germline assignment: CDR1 KGHSH and CDR2 LQKENI. The DNA for the CDR3 is TGTGCCAGCTCACCCTATTCGGGGGAGTGGGCTGAAGCTTTCTTT. This gives the protein CASSPYSGEWAEAFF.

This clone was found a few times. The V gene is TRBV11-2, the J gene TRBJ1-4, with D possibly being TRBD1 (5 bases). The CDR3 has 15 amino acids. Trimming took off 5 bases at V and 5 bases at J, with 15 bases between the two ends. In germline, CDR1 is SGHAT, CDR2 FQNNGV. The CDR3 reads CASSQIFQGNEKLFF. In DNA form, the CDR3 reads TGTGCCAGCAGCCAAATCTTCCAGGGAAATGAAAAACTGTTTTTT.

The rearrangement uses TRBV9 and TRBJ1-5; no firm D call. This CDR3 spans 14 amino acids. CDR1 and CDR2 from the germline V gene are SGDLS and YYNGEE. Trimming left V 2 bases short and J 1 base short, with 7 bases between. CDR3 residues: CASSVGASNQPQHF. The DNA for the CDR3 is TGTGCCAGCAGCGTTGGAGCGAGCAATCAGCCCCAGCATTTT.

The chain joins TRBV6-5 to TRBJ2-1; 10 nucleotides agree with TRBD2. CDR1 and CDR2 (germline): MNHEY, SVGAGI. The CDR3 contains 15 residues. V trimming: 7 bases; J trimming: 7 bases; junction bases outside the gene matches: 10. The CDR3 DNA is TGTGCCAGCACCCCCAGGGCTAGCGGGGGTAATGAGCAGTTCTTC. Protein product: CASTPRASGGNEQFF.

The chain is built from TRBV6-6 and TRBJ1-1, with D unresolved. Germline V gives CDR1 MNHNY, CDR2 SVGAGI (reference sequence). The CDR3 runs 13 residues. V lost 5 bases and J lost 0, with 7 bases in between. The DNA of the CDR3 is TGTGCCAGCAGTCCCGGGGTGAACACTGAAGCTTTCTTT. It codes for CASSPGVNTEAFF.

This chain links TRBV4-3 with TRBJ2-4; D call uncertain. Looked up from germline, CDR1 is LGHNA and CDR2 is YSLEER. The CDR3 extends over 16 amino acids. Trimming stripped 0 bases from V and 2 bases from J, with 11 bases between. The CDR3: CASSQDFAQTKNIQYF. DNA for the CDR3: TGCGCCAGCAGCCAAGATTTTGCACAGACCAAAAACATTCAGTACTTC.

This sequence joins TRBV7-9 and TRBJ2-1, with 13 bases matching TRBD2. The V gene end was trimmed by 5 bases and the J gene end by 4 bases; junction bases not matched to a gene: 14. The CDR3 has 19 residues. Looked up from germline, CDR1 is SEHNR and CDR2 is FQNEAQ (reference sequence). This CDR3 is CASSPQALAGGPSYNEQFF. The CDR3 DNA follows: TGTGCCAGCAGCCCGCAGGCACTAGCGGGAGGGCCCTCTTACAATGAGCAGTTCTTC.